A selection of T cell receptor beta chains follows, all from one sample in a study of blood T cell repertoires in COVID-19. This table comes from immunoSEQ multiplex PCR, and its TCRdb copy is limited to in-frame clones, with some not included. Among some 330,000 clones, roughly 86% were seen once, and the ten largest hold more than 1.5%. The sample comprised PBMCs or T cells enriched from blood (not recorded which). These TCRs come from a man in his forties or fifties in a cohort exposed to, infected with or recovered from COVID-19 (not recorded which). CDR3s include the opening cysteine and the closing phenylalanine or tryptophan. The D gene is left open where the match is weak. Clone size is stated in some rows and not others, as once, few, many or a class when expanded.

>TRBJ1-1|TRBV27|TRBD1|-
CASTRGLNTEAFF
TGTGCCAGCACCAGGGGGCTGAACACTGAAGCTTTCTTT
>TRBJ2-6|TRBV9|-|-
CASSVGLGARANVLTF
TGTGCCAGCAGCGTAGGTCTGGGAGCCAGGGCCAACGTCCTGACTTTC
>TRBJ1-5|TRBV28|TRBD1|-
CASSPRDRDNQPQHF
TGTGCCAGCAGTCCTCGGGACAGGGACAATCAGCCCCAGCATTTT
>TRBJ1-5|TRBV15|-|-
CATSKGGMSNQPQHF
TGTGCCACCAGCAAAGGCGGAATGAGCAATCAGCCCCAGCATTTT
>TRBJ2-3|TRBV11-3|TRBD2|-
CASSSGLAGEAQYF
TGTGCCAGCAGCTCGGGACTAGCGGGAGAGGCGCAGTATTTT
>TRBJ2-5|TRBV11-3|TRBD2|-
CASSLGGLGQETQYF
TGTGCCAGCAGCTTAGGGGGACTAGGACAAGAGACCCAGTACTTC
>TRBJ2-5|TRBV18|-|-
CASSPRGQETQYF
TGTGCCAGCTCACCCAGGGGCCAAGAGACCCAGTACTTC
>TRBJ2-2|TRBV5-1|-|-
CASSLAVQGPNTGELFF
TGCGCCAGCAGCTTGGCGGTTCAGGGTCCCAACACCGGGGAGCTGTTTTTT
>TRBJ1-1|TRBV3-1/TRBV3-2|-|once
CASSQKAPGGAHEAFF
TGTGCCAGCAGCCAAAAAGCCCCCGGGGGGGCTCATGAAGCTTTCTTT
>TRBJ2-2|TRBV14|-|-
CASSQELGNTGELFF
TGTGCCAGCAGCCAGGAGTTAGGGAACACCGGGGAGCTGTTTTTT